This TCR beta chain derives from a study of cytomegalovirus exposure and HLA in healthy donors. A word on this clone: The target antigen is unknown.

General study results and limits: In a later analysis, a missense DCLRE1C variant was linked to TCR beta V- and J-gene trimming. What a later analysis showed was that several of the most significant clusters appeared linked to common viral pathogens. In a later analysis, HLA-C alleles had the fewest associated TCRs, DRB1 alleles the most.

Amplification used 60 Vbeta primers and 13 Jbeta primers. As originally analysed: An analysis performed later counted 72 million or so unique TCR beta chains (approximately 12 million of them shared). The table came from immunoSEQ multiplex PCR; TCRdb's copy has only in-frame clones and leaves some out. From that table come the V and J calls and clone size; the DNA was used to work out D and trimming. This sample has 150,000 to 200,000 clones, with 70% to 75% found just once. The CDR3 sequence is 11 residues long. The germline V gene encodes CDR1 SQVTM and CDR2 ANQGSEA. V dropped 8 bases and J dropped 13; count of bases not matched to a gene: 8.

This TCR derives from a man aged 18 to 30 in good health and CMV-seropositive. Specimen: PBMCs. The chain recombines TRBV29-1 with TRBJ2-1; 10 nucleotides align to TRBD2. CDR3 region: CSSRTSGLQFF. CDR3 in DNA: TGCAGCTCACGGACTAGCGGACTCCAGTTCTTC.